This T cell receptor beta chain was documented in a study of a mutant IDH1 vaccine in newly diagnosed glioma. Across the study: At weeks 1, 3, 5, 7, 11, 15, 19 and 23, patients received a vaccination, eight in all. Most patients had radiochemotherapy with temozolomide before enrollment; others had one alone.

As to time point: week 23, last vaccination. The vaccine gave 300 ug of a 20-mer mutant IDH1 peptide subcutaneously per dose. Donor diagnoses consisted of new WHO grade 3 or 4 IDH1-mutant, ATRX-lost astrocytomas. Trimming cost V 0 bases and J 9 bases, with 6 bases left between them. The CDR3 runs 12 residues. Germline assignment: CDR1 LGHNA and CDR2 YNFKEQ. Points from the study as a whole: Among top peripheral T cell clonotypes, changes seemed unrelated to pseudoprogression.

Here immunoSEQ multiplex PCR was the method, and the copy in TCRdb shows in-frame clones only, minus some. The table lists tens of thousands of clones, 70% to 90% of them singletons, with approximately 4% in the top ten. In the case of this clone: The antigen is not known.

The TCR comes from a man under 40 with glioma. Sequencing was performed on PBMCs, taken from a glioma patient whose treatment included an IDH1 peptide vaccine. The genes are TRBV4-2 and TRBJ2-1; D is undetermined. As DNA, the CDR3 is TGTGCCAGCAGCCAAGATCGAAGTGAGCAGTTCTTC. It translates to CASSQDRSEQFF.